One and the same sample provided the 2 T cell receptor beta chains below, sequenced in a study of cytotoxic CD8 clonotypes in ibrutinib-treated CLL. Generated by immunoSEQ multiplex PCR, the TCRdb table keeps only in-frame clones and is missing some. Of fewer than 13,000 clones in the sample, 79% are singletons; the top ten hold 16%. The sequencing used PBMCs, collected at disease progression, from a patient treated with ibrutinib. The receptors here all came from a human donor with chronic lymphocytic leukemia.

This clone was counted between two and nine times. The chain has TRBV18 and TRBJ2-1; D may match TRBD1 or TRBD2 (5 bases each). The CDR3 contains 15 residues. V was trimmed by 2 bases and J by 5 bases, leaving 13 bases between them. Germline loops: CDR1 KGHSH, CDR2 LQKENI. CDR3 nucleotide sequence: TGTGCCAGCTCACCAGGGACCCCGCCCGACAATGAGCAGTTCTTC. Its protein is CASSPGTPPDNEQFF.

The chain carries TRBV18 and TRBJ2-7; possible D gene TRBD1, 5 bases. V gave up 5 bases and J gave up 4 bases, with 12 bases separating them. The germline gives CDR1 KGHSH, CDR2 LQKENI. This CDR3 is built from 13 residues. CDR3 amino acids: CASSLQQVYEQYF. Written as DNA, the CDR3 is TGTGCCAGCTCATTACAACAGGTGTACGAGCAGTACTTC. Variable domain in full (rest from reference TRBV18 and TRBJ2-7): NAGVMQNPRHLVRRRGQEARLRCSPMKGHSHVYWYRQLPEEGLKFMVYLQKENIIDESGMPKERFSAEFPKEGPSILRIQQVVRGDSAAYFCASSLQQVYEQYFGPGTRLTVT.